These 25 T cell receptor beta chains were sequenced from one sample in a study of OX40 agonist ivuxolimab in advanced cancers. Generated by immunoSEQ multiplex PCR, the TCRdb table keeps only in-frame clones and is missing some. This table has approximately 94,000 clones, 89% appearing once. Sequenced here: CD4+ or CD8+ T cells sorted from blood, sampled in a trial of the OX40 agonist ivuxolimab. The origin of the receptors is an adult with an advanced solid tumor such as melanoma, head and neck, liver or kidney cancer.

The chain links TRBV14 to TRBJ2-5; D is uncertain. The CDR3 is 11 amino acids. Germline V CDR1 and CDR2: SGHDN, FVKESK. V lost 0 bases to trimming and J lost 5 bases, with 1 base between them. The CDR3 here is CASSQEETQYF. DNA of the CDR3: TGTGCCAGCAGCCAAGAGGAGACCCAGTACTTC.

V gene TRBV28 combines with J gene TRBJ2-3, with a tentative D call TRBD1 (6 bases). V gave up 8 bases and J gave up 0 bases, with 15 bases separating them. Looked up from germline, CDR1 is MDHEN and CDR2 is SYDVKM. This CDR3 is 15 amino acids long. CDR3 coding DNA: TGTGCCAGCGGAAAACGGACAGTTAGCACAGATACGCAGTATTTT. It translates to CASGKRTVSTDTQYF.

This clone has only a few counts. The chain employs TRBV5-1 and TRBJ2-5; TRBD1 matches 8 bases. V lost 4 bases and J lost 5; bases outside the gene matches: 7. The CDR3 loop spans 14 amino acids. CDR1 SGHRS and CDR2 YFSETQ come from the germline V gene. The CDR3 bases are TGCGCCAGCAGCACCCGGACAGGGAGCGAGACCCAGTACTTC. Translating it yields CASSTRTGSETQYF.

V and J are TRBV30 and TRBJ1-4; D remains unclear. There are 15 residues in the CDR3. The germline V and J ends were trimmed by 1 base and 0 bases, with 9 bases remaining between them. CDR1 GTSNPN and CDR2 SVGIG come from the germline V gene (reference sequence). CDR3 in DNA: TGTGCCTGGAGTGACAGTCTTGCAACTAATGAAAAACTGTTTTTT. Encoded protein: CAWSDSLATNEKLFF.

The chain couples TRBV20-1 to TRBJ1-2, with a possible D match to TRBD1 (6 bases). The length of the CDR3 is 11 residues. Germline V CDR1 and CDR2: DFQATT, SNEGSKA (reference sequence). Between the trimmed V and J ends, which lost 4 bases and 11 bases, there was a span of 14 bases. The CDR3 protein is CSANPDREYTF. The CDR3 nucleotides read TGCAGTGCTAACCCGGACAGAGAATACACCTTC.

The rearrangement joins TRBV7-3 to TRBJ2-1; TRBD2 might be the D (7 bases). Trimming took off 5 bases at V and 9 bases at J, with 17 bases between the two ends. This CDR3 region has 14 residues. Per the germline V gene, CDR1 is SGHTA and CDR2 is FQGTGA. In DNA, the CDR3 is TGTGCCAGCAGCCCCCTGGGGGGGCCAGCTGAGCAGTTCTTC. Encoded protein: CASSPLGGPAEQFF. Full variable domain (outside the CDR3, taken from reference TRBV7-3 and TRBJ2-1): GAGVSQTPSNKVTEKGKYVELRCDPISGHTALYWYRQSLGQGPEFLIYFQGTGAADDSGLPNDRFFAVRPEGSVSTLKIQRTERGDSAVYLCASSPLGGPAEQFFGPGTRLTVL.

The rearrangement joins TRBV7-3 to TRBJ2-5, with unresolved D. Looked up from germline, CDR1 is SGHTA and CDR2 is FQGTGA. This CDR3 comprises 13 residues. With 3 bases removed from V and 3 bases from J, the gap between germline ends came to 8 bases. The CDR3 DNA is TGTGCCAGCAGCTTCCGGCCAAAAGAGACCCAGTACTTC. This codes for CASSFRPKETQYF.

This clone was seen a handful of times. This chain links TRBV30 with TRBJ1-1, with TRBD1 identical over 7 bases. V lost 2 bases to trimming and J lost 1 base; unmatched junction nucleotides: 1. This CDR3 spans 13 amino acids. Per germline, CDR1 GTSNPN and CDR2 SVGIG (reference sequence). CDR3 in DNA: TGTGCCTGGAGTCGGGACAGGAACACTGAAGCTTTCTTT. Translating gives CAWSRDRNTEAFF.

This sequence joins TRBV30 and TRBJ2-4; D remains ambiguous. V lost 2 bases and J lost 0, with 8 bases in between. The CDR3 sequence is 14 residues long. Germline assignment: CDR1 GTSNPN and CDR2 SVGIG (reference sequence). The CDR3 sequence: CAWSPLLAKNIQYF. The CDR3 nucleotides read TGTGCCTGGAGTCCGCTCTTAGCCAAAAACATTCAGTACTTC.

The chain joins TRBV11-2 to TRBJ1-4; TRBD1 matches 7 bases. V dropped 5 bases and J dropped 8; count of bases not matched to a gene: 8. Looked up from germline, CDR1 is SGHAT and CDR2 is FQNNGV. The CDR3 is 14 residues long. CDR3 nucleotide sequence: TGTGCCAGCAGCGGATCAGGGGGGTACGAAAAACTGTTTTTT. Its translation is CASSGSGGYEKLFF.

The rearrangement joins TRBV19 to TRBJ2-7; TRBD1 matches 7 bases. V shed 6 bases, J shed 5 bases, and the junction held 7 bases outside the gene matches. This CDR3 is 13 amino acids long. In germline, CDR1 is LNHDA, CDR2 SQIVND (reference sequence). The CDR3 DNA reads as TGTGCCAGTAGGCAAGGGGGCGCAAACGAGCAGTACTTC. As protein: CASRQGGANEQYF.

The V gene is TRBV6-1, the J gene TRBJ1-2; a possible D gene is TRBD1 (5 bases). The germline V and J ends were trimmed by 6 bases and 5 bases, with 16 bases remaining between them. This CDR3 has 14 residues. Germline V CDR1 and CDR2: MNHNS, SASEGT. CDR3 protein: CASRETGRLYGYTF. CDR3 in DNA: TGTGCCAGCAGAGAGACGGGGCGCCTGTATGGCTACACCTTC.

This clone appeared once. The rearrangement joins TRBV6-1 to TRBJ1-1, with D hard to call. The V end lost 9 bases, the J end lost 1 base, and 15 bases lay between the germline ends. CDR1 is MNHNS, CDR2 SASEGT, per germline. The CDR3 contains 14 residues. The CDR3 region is CARGKDGPNTEAFF. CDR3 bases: TGTGCCAGGGGAAAGGACGGCCCGAACACTGAAGCTTTCTTT.

CDR3 in amino acids: CASRLAGTGELFF. DNA for the CDR3: TGCGCCAGCAGACTAGCGGGCACCGGGGAGCTGTTTTTT. The rearrangement links TRBV5-1 to TRBJ2-2, with TRBD2 identical over 9 bases. CDR1 SGHRS and CDR2 YFSETQ come from the germline V gene. Losses at the gene ends were 5 bases for V and 4 bases for J; bases not matched to a gene: 0. This CDR3 comprises 13 residues.

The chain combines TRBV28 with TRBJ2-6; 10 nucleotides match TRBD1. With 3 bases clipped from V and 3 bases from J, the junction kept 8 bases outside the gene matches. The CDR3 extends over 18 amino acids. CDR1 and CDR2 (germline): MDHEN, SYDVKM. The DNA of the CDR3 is TGTGCCAGCAGTTTTTTGGGACAGGGGTGGAGTGGGGCCAACGTCCTGACTTTC. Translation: CASSFLGQGWSGANVLTF.

The CDR3 coding sequence is TGCGCCAGCAGCTTGGATACGCTGGGCACCCTGTTCTTC. Protein: CASSLDTLGTLFF. J is TRBJ2-1 and V is TRBV5-1, with no clear D. Trimming pared 0 bases from V and 15 bases from J, leaving 16 bases between. The CDR3 loop spans 13 amino acids. Germline V gives CDR1 SGHRS, CDR2 YFSETQ.

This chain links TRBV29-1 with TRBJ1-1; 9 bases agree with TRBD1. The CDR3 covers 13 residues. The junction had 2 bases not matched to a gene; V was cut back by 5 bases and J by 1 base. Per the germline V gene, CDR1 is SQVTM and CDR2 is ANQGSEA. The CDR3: CSVTGGGNTEAFF. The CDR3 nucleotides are TGCAGCGTTACAGGGGGCGGGAACACTGAAGCTTTCTTT.

The CDR3 bases are TGTGCCAGCAGCTATGGACAGGGGGGCTACGAGCAGTACTTC. Translated: CASSYGQGGYEQYF. The chain recombines TRBV9 with TRBJ2-7; 10 nucleotides line up with TRBD1. Germline-derived CDR1 and CDR2 are SGDLS and YYNGEE. V was clipped by 4 bases and J by 3 bases; unmatched bases: 4. The CDR3 runs to 14 residues.

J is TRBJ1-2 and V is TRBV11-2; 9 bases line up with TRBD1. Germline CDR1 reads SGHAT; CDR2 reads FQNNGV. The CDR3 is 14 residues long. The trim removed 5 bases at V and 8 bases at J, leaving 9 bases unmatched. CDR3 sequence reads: CASSPSDRGSGYTF. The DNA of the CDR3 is TGTGCCAGCAGCCCCTCGGACAGGGGTAGCGGCTACACCTTC.

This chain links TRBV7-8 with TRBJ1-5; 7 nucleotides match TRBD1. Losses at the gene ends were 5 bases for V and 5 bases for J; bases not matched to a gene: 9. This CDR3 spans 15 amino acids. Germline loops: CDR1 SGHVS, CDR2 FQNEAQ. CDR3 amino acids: CASSPRDRVDQPQHF. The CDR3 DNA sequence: TGTGCCAGCAGCCCACGTGACAGGGTTGATCAGCCCCAGCATTTT.

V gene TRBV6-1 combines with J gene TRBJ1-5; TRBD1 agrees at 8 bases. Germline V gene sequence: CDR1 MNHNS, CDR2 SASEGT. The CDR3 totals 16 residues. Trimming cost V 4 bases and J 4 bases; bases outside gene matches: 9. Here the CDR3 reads CASSAGTGIGNQPQHF. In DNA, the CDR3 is TGTGCCAGCAGTGCCGGGACAGGAATAGGAAATCAGCCCCAGCATTTT.

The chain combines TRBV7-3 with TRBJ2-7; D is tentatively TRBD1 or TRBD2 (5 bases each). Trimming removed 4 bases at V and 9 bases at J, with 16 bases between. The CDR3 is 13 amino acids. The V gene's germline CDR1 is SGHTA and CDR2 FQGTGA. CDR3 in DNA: TGTGCCAGCAGCTCACAACGCCAGGGAGTGCAGTACTTC. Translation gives CASSSQRQGVQYF.

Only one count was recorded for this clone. The CDR3 DNA reads as TGCGCCAGCAGCTTGATGACTAGCGGATATAAAAACATTCAGTACTTC. The encoded protein is CASSLMTSGYKNIQYF. This chain uses TRBV5-1 with TRBJ2-4; 9 bases align to TRBD2. The CDR3 is 16 residues long. CDR1 and CDR2 from the germline V gene are SGHRS and YFSETQ. The J segment lost 4 bases and the V segment lost 1 base, leaving 6 bases of the junction unmatched.

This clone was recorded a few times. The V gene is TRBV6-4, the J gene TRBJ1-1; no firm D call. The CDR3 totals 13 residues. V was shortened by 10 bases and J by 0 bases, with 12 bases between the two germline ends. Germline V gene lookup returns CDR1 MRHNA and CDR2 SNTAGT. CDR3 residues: CATRTEMNTEAFF. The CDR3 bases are TGTGCCACCCGGACTGAAATGAACACTGAAGCTTTCTTT.

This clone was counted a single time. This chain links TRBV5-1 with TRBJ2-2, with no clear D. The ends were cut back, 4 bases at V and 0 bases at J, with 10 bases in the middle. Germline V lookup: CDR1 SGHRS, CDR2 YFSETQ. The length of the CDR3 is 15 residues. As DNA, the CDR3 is TGCGCCAGCAGCCCAAGCCAAACGAACACCGGGGAGCTGTTTTTT. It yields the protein CASSPSQTNTGELFF.